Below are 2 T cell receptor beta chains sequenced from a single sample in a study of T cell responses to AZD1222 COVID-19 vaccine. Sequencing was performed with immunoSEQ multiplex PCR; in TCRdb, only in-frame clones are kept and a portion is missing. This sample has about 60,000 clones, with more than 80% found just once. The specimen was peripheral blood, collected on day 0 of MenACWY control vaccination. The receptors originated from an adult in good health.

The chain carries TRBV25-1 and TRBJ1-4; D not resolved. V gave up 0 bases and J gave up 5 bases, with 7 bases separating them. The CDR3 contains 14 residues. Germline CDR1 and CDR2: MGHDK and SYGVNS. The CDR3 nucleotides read TGTGCCAGCAGTGAATATACGGGCAATGAAAAACTGTTTTTT. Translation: CASSEYTGNEKLFF. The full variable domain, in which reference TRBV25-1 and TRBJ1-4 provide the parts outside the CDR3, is EADIYQTPRYLVIGTGKKITLECSQTMGHDKMYWYQQDPGMELHLIHYSYGVNSTEKGDLSSESTVSRIRTEHFPLTLESARPSHTSQYLCASSEYTGNEKLFFGSGTQLSVL.

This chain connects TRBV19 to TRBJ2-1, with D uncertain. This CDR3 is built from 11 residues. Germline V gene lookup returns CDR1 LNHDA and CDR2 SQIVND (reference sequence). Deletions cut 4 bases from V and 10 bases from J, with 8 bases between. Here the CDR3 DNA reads TGTGCCAGTAGTAACGTAGAAGAGCAGTTCTTC. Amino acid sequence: CASSNVEEQFF. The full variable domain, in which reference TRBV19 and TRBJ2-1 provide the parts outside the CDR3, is DGGITQSPKYLFRKEGQNVTLSCEQNLNHDAMYWYRQDPGQGLRLIYYSQIVNDFQKGDIAEGYSVSREKKESFPLTVTSAQKNPTAFYLCASSNVEEQFFGPGTRLTVL.